The present entry profiles one T cell receptor (beta chain) with its context. The antigen is unknown. This specimen belongs to a study of cytomegalovirus exposure and HLA in healthy donors. Study-level results: Earlier results showed most TCR beta V segments being productive about 87% or about 30% of the time.

Germline V CDR1 and CDR2: LNHDA, SQIVND (reference sequence). This CDR3 contains 16 residues. The V end lost 7 bases, the J end lost 5 bases, and 20 bases lay between the germline ends. The PCR was carried out with 60 Vbeta primers and 13 Jbeta primers. Using immunoSEQ multiplex PCR, the repertoire was profiled, and TCRdb retains in-frame clones only, with some absent. The sample contains about 110,000 clones, almost 75% of which appear only once. The clonotype was recovered from a middle-aged man in good health and CMV-seronegative. The sequencing sample was made of PBMCs. The rearrangement uses TRBV19 and TRBJ2-2; no clear D. The CDR3 sequence: CASTPLPKTGTGELFF. CDR3 sequence (DNA): TGTGCCAGTACCCCCCTCCCAAAGACTGGGACCGGGGAGCTGTTTTTT.